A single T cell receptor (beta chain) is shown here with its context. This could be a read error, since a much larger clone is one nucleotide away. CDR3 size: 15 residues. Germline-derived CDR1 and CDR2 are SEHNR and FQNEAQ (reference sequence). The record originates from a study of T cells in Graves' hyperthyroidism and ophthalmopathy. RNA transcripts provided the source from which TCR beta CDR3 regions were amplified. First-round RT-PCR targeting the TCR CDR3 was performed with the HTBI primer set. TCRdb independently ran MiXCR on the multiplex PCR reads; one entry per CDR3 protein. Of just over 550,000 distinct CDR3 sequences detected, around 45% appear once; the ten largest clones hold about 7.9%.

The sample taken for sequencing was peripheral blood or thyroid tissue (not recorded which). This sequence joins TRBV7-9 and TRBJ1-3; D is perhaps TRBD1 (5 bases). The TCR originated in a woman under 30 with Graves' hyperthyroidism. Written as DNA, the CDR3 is TGTGCCAGCAGCTTATCCCGGGACTCTGGAGACACCATATATTTT. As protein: CASSLSRDSGDTIYF.